The 10 T cell receptor beta chains below come from one sample, sequenced in a study of prognosis after radiotherapy for stage I lung cancer. Two-round multiplex PCR on genomic DNA was the method by which TCR beta CDR3 was amplified. Amplification during the initial PCR round employed primers specific to each TRBV and TRBJ gene. TCRdb re-analysed the multiplex PCR reads in MiXCR, keeping a single row per CDR3 protein. The sample lists 50,000 or so distinct CDR3 sequences; 30% to 35% were seen once. This specimen consisted of PBMCs, obtained before or after stereotactic body radiation therapy (not recorded which). Receptor source: a donor at least 50 years old with non-small cell lung cancer.

This clonotype has just one count. A clone one base away is much larger, so this may be a read error. The chain is built from TRBV19 and TRBJ2-1; 8 bases match TRBD2. V trimming: 6 bases; J trimming: 9 bases; junction bases outside the gene matches: 13. This CDR3 has 15 residues. In germline, CDR1 is LNHDA, CDR2 SQIVND (reference sequence). CDR3 nucleotides: TGTGCCAGTAGAGGAGTGCATACCGCGGGGGGTGAGCAGTTCTTC. Its translation is CASRGVHTAGGEQFF.

This clonotype came up a few times. A read error may be the cause here, since a much bigger clone is one base away. V is TRBV28 and J is TRBJ2-7, with a tentative D call TRBD2 (6 bases). In germline, CDR1 is MDHEN, CDR2 SYDVKM. This CDR3 is built from 12 residues. Here the CDR3 DNA reads TGTGCCAGCAGTCAGCTATCGGGAGAGCAGTGCTTC. Its protein is CASSQLSGEQCF.

This clonotype occurred many times. J is TRBJ1-1 and V is TRBV28; no clear D. The germline CDR1 and CDR2 sequences are MDHEN and SYDVKM. The CDR3 totals 13 residues. Between the trimmed V and J ends, which lost 2 bases and 8 bases, there was a span of 12 bases. The CDR3 region is CASSLGGPGEAFF. The DNA for the CDR3 is TGTGCCAGCAGTTTAGGCGGTCCAGGAGAAGCTTTCTTT.

This clonotype was counted ten times or more. V and J are TRBV4-2 and TRBJ1-6; a possible D gene is TRBD1 (5 bases). The ends were cut back, 2 bases at V and 5 bases at J, with 13 bases in the middle. Germline V gives CDR1 LGHNA, CDR2 YNFKEQ. CDR3 length equals 16 residues. The CDR3 sequence: CASSQNGGRNNSPLHF. The CDR3, as DNA: TGTGCCAGCAGCCAAAATGGGGGTAGGAATAATTCACCCCTCCACTTT.

This clonotype was detected many times. This chain uses TRBV24-1 with TRBJ2-5; 9 nucleotides agree with TRBD1. V was clipped by 5 bases and J by 4 bases; unmatched bases: 7. The germline V gene encodes CDR1 KGHDR and CDR2 SFDVKD. The CDR3 runs to 15 residues. CDR3 loop: CATSAGQGRGETQYF. The CDR3 nucleotides are TGTGCCACCAGTGCAGGACAGGGGCGGGGAGAGACCCAGTACTTC.

A word on this clonotype: This could be a read error, since a much larger clone is one nucleotide away. V gene TRBV20-1 combines with J gene TRBJ2-3; the D is unclear. V lost 7 bases, J lost 1 base, and 3 bases lay in between. CDR3 size: 10 residues. Looked up from germline, CDR1 is DFQATT and CDR2 is SNEGSKA (reference sequence). CDR3 region: CSVGTDTQYF. The CDR3 coding sequence is TGCAGTGTGGGCACAGATACGCAGTATTTT.

This clonotype was observed at least ten times. The chain employs TRBV27 and TRBJ1-2; weak D call: TRBD1 (5 bases). This CDR3 has 14 amino acids. V lost 9 bases, J lost 4 bases, and 18 bases lay in between. The germline V gene has CDR1 MNHEY and CDR2 SMNVEV (reference sequence). The CDR3 coding sequence is TGTGCCAGTCGTACGGGCCGGGGCTCCTATGGCTACACCTTC. Translation gives CASRTGRGSYGYTF.

The V and J genes are TRBV6-1 and TRBJ2-7; 7 bases align to TRBD2. The germline CDR1 and CDR2 sequences are MNHNS and SASEGT. J was trimmed by 5 bases and V by 6 bases; bases with no gene match: 10. The CDR3 consists of 14 residues. For the CDR3, the DNA is TGTGCCAGCAGCGCGATGACTAGCAGTCACGAGCAGTACTTC. Amino acids: CASSAMTSSHEQYF.

This clonotype was counted at least ten times. CDR3 residues: CASSLSAGAYEQYF. For the CDR3, the DNA is TGTGCCAGCAGCTTATCTGCGGGGGCCTACGAGCAGTACTTC. V gene TRBV11-3 combines with J gene TRBJ2-7; 7 positions agree with TRBD2. Germline assignment: CDR1 SGHNT and CDR2 YENEEA. Trimming at V came to 2 bases and at J to 2 bases, leaving 3 bases not matched to a gene. The CDR3 is made up of 14 amino acids.

With regard to this clonotype: At one boundary the junction diverges from the germline segment, which might be a read error. The chain recombines TRBV28 with TRBJ1-5; the D gene is possibly TRBD1 (5 bases). The CDR3 contains 15 residues. Germline CDR1 is MDHEN and CDR2 is SYDVKM. Here the CDR3 DNA reads TGTGCCAGGAGTCCTCCGCGGATGGGGCGACGGCCCCAGCACTTT. Translation gives CARSPPRMGRRPQHF.